This T cell receptor beta chain was recovered during a study of blood T cells in healthy people across ages (dated by TCRdb to about 2015). Background for the entire study: Template switching captured roughly one uniquely barcoded TCR beta cDNA molecule per two T cells in model experiments. Age-related changes in TCR beta repertoire diversity were measured in the study by deep sequencing normalized with unique cDNA molecular identifiers. Using the same blood draw, the study looked at two additional independent replicas of 1 million unique cDNA reads for two donors, one aged 18 to 30 and the other aged 80 or older. Donors of different ages were randomly distributed across sequencing lanes to avoid experimental bias. Four age groups were formed from the donors: young (average about 15 years), middle-aged (around 39), aged (about 62) and long-lived (about 80). On the study overall, not on this receptor specifically: Because the CMV infection status of the donors was unknown, age-related changes in expanded clonotypes may potentially have been confounded. Estimates of total diversity based on one million sequenced T cells were considered lower bounds and underestimates. Observed TCR beta diversity per million T cells fell roughly linearly with age, and a significant reduction was already apparent by age around 44. The long-lived group showed more naive CD4+ T cells, fewer expanded clones and increased TCR diversity than the aged group, suggesting age selection. Bulk unsorted PBMC profiling prevented conclusive comparison of naive and antigen-experienced compartments. Observed TCR beta diversity correlated strongly with the percentage of naive T cells measured by flow cytometry.

The protocol used for the library was 5' RACE. The data were produced on an Illumina HiSeq 2500. A second PCR of roughly 7 to 11 cycles was performed with a sample-barcoded 5' primer and a J-beta primer mix. A unique molecular identifier was introduced onto each TCR beta cDNA molecule by a template-switch 5' adaptor carrying 12 random nucleotides. Each sample yielded at least 3 million CDR3-containing paired-end reads. First-strand cDNA synthesis was performed from all RNA using the Mint cDNA synthesis kit, with priming by a TRBC-specific oligonucleotide. All cDNA was treated with uracil-DNA glycosylase and then went through a first 18-cycle PCR with the universal primers M1SS and BC2_uni_R. Per the original workflow: For normalization, 1 million high-quality reads were randomly selected from each sample, with every read carrying a distinct molecular identifier. Instead of being binned into consensus sequences, reads that shared molecular identifiers were thrown out. CDR3 identification, clonotype clustering and error correction used MiTCR with a Q25 quality threshold and the strictest error-elimination algorithm. A nonparametric unseen species model with Euler transformation was used to estimate lower-bound total TCR beta diversity. TCRdb reworked the public reads: Q25 trimming with fastp, MiXCR clone assembly, productive beta chains retained. Rows are unified per CDR3 protein, each entry keeping the most common DNA and genes. TCRdb, not the original authors, processed these V and J calls. Recorded for this sample are 1,500,000 or so distinct CDR3 sequences; roughly two fifths of them occurred a single time. In total, the top ten clones hold less than 5% of the sample.

In regard to this clonotype: It has no known antigen specificity. The input lacks base qualities; no much larger clone sits a single base away.

Reading from cysteine to phenylalanine, the CDR3 counts 17 amino acids. Only the CDR3 DNA is retained, 51 bases long and in frame from the first base. V and J are trimmed by 5 bases and 0 bases, and the gene matches miss 10 bases of the junction. The germline V gene provides CDR1 SGHTA and CDR2 FQGNSA. Systemically healthy Caucasian individuals from Russia, 39 in total and aged about 6 to 90 years, were included as donors. Approximately 9 milliliters of peripheral blood were collected from each donor into EDTA-treated Vacutainer tubes. Ficoll-Paque density-gradient centrifugation was used to isolate PBMCs, with at least 7 million per sample. Total RNA, at least 6 micrograms per sample, was extracted from PBMCs with Trizol reagent. Naive CD45RAhigh/CD27high T cell percentages were measured by flow cytometry on a PBMC aliquot from every donor.

The TCR was taken from a woman aged 18-30 years in good health. The chain is made from TRBV7-2 and TRBJ2-3, and 8 junctional nucleotides match TRBD2. Sequencing was carried out using blood. At the DNA level, the sequence is TGTGCCAGCAGCCCTGTCCCGGGAGGGAGTAGCACAGATACGCAGTATTTT. Its protein product is CASSPVPGGSSTDTQYF.